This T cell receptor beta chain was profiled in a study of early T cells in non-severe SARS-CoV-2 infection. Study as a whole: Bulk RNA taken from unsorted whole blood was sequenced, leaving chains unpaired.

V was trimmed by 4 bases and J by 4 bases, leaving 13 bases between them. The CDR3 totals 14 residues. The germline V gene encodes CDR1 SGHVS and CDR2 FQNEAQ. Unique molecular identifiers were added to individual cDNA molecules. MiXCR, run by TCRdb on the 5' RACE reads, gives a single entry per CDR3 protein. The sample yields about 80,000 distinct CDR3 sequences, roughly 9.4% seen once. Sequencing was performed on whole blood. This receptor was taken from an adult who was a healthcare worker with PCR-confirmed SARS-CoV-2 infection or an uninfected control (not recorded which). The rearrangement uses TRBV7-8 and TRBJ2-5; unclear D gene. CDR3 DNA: TGTGCCAGCAGCTCTGAACCCCGCTTAGAGACCCAGTACTTC. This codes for CASSSEPRLETQYF.